What follows are 19 T cell receptor beta chains derived from one specimen sequenced in a study of cytomegalovirus exposure and HLA in healthy donors (dated by TCRdb to between 2016 and 2019). Libraries were built with the immunoSEQ multiplex PCR assay. For the multiplex PCR, a mixture combining 60 forward primers for TCR Vbeta segments and 13 reverse primers for TCR Jbeta segments was used. Drawn from immuneACCESS, this table holds only the in-frame rearrangements with V and J called that TCRdb kept. Clones are partly lost; checked studies trace under half to an unresolved V gene and leave the rest unexplained. For this sample the table gives approximately 140,000 clones, of which 79% were detected only once. Roughly 6.7% of the sample is in the top ten clones. The source material was PBMCs. The receptor set was obtained from a woman aged 35 to 49 in good health and CMV-seropositive.

The gene calls are TRBV19 and TRBJ1-2; 7 bases map to TRBD1. The V segment lost 3 bases and the J segment 5 bases; nucleotides outside the gene matches: 6. The CDR3 runs 14 residues. The germline V gene has CDR1 LNHDA and CDR2 SQIVND (reference sequence). The CDR3 DNA reads TGTGCCAGTAGTATGTTAGGGACAGCGTATGGCTACACCTTC. Encoded protein: CASSMLGTAYGYTF.

The J gene is TRBJ1-2, the V gene TRBV7-9, with D perhaps matching TRBD1 (5 bases). The germline V gene has CDR1 SEHNR and CDR2 FQNEAQ (reference sequence). The CDR3 runs 13 residues. The ends were cut back, 2 bases at V and 2 bases at J, with 6 bases in the middle. The CDR3 is CASSLQGNYGYTF. CDR3 sequence (DNA): TGTGCCAGCAGCTTACAGGGAAACTATGGCTACACCTTC.

The rearrangement joins TRBV4-2 to TRBJ2-2; 9 bases are shared with TRBD1. J lost 5 bases, V lost 10 bases, and 11 bases had no gene match. In germline, CDR1 is LGHNA, CDR2 YNFKEQ. The CDR3 totals 15 residues. The CDR3, as DNA: TGTGCCACCGGTGGTACAGGGGGCAGTACCGGGGAGCTGTTTTTT. Translating gives CATGGTGGSTGELFF.

The J gene is TRBJ1-3, the V gene TRBV29-1, with TRBD1 identical over 8 bases. Per germline, CDR1 SQVTM and CDR2 ANQGSEA. The CDR3 is 13 amino acids. Unmatched junction bases numbered 2, after V lost 7 bases and J lost 0 bases. CDR3 sequence: CSGGTGSGNTIYF. In DNA, the CDR3 is TGCAGCGGGGGGACAGGCTCTGGAAACACCATATATTTT.

V gene TRBV7-2 combines with J gene TRBJ2-7; 9 positions match TRBD2. The CDR3 has 15 amino acids. Germline CDR1 and CDR2: SGHTA and FQGNSA. With 2 bases clipped from V and 3 bases from J, the junction kept 5 bases outside the gene matches. As DNA, the CDR3 is TGTGCCAGCAGCTTATGGCTAGCGGGGTACTACGAGCAGTACTTC. Protein product: CASSLWLAGYYEQYF.

Concerning this clone: The germline gene is not matched at one end of the junction; a read error may be the cause. The same CDR3 also results from other DNA sequences found in this sample. V and J are TRBV4-1 and TRBJ1-1; D uncertain. The V gene's germline CDR1 is MGHRA and CDR2 YSYEKL. The CDR3 consists of 16 residues. For the CDR3, the DNA is TGCGCCAGCAGCCAAGATTCCGAGGGTTTTCTCCAAAAAGCTTTCTTC. Translation: CASSQDSEGFLQKAFF.

The rearrangement joins TRBV9 to TRBJ1-5; possibly TRBD1 for D (5 bases). This CDR3 spans 17 amino acids. The V gene lost 4 bases and the J gene lost 0 bases, with 17 bases spanning the gap. CDR1 and CDR2 from the germline V gene are SGDLS and YYNGEE. The CDR3 DNA follows: TGTGCCAGCAGCTCCACCTCAGGGCCCCTTAGCAATCAGCCCCAGCATTTT. Residues: CASSSTSGPLSNQPQHF.

This sequence joins TRBV4-1 and TRBJ2-2; TRBD2 agrees at 9 bases. Trimming removed 4 bases from V and 3 bases from J; junction bases left unmatched: 12. In germline, CDR1 is MGHRA, CDR2 YSYEKL. This CDR3 spans 18 amino acids. The CDR3 nucleotides are TGCGCCAGCAGCCTCCGGGGTAGCGGGGGCGCAGACACCGGGGAGCTGTTTTTT. Translation gives CASSLRGSGGADTGELFF.

CDR3 region: CASTLTGGTNIQYF. DNA for the CDR3: TGTGCCAGCACCCTCACAGGGGGTACCAACATTCAGTACTTC. V and J are TRBV6-6 and TRBJ2-4; the match to TRBD1 covers 8 bases. The CDR3 runs to 14 residues. With V trimmed by 7 bases and J by 7 bases, 9 bases remained unmatched. The germline gives CDR1 MNHNY, CDR2 SVGAGI (reference sequence).

The table lists this clone with a count of one. The rearrangement joins TRBV28 to TRBJ2-7, with 7 bases aligning to TRBD2. In germline, CDR1 is MDHEN, CDR2 SYDVKM. This CDR3 contains 13 residues. V was pared by 5 bases and J by 7 bases, with 8 bases of the junction left unmatched. Here the CDR3 reads CASSARWGGEQYF. The CDR3 coding sequence is TGTGCCAGCAGTGCACGATGGGGGGGAGAGCAGTACTTC.

The gene calls are TRBV19 and TRBJ2-7; 10 nucleotides match TRBD1. The germline V gene encodes CDR1 LNHDA and CDR2 SQIVND (reference sequence). The CDR3 totals 13 residues. V gave up 10 bases and J gave up 6 bases; unmatched junction bases: 9. The DNA for the CDR3 is TGTGCCACCCGGGACAGGGGTACGGTCGAGCAGTACTTC. Encoded protein: CATRDRGTVEQYF.

The chain combines TRBV28 with TRBJ1-5, with 7 bases matching TRBD1. Trimming cost V 5 bases and J 7 bases; bases outside gene matches: 11. The CDR3 loop spans 15 amino acids. Germline V CDR1 and CDR2: MDHEN, SYDVKM. The CDR3 sequence is CASSPPDREGQPQHF. CDR3 nucleotide sequence: TGTGCCAGCAGTCCCCCTGACAGGGAAGGACAGCCCCAGCATTTT.

The chain recombines TRBV30 with TRBJ2-7; 12 bases are shared with TRBD2. The CDR3 has 16 residues. The J segment lost 0 bases and the V segment lost 2 bases, leaving 5 bases of the junction unmatched. Germline CDR1 is GTSNPN and CDR2 is SVGIG (reference sequence). CDR3 loop: CAWSTGTSGFSYEQYF. The CDR3 coding sequence is TGTGCCTGGAGTACCGGGACTAGCGGGTTCTCCTACGAGCAGTACTTC.

The chain combines TRBV13 with TRBJ2-7; a weak D match, TRBD2 (7 bases). Per the germline V gene, CDR1 is PRHDT and CDR2 is FYEKMQ (reference sequence). The CDR3 is 15 amino acids. The V end lost 5 bases, the J end lost 2 bases, and 16 bases lay between the germline ends. In DNA, the CDR3 is TGTGCCAGCAGCCTCCAAGGGGGGGGTACCTACGAGCAGTACTTC. It is translated as CASSLQGGGTYEQYF.

This chain uses TRBV7-3 with TRBJ1-1; TRBD1 aligns across 8 bases. Germline V CDR1 and CDR2: SGHTA, FQGTGA. This CDR3 region has 14 residues. Losses at the gene ends were 5 bases for V and 3 bases for J; bases not matched to a gene: 5. The CDR3 region has the DNA TGTGCCAGCAGCGACAGGGGAGGAGACACTGAAGCTTTCTTT. Residues: CASSDRGGDTEAFF.

The CDR3 DNA follows: TGTGCCAGCAAGTTAGACAGGGGGGTTGGGGCCAACGTCCTGACTTTC. Residues: CASKLDRGVGANVLTF. The chain is built from TRBV2 and TRBJ2-6, with 9 positions matching TRBD1. Germline assignment: CDR1 SNHLY and CDR2 FYNNEI. CDR3 length: 16 amino acids. With V trimmed by 7 bases and J by 3 bases, 7 bases remained unmatched.

This clone was seen once. The rearrangement uses TRBV19 and TRBJ2-7; 9 positions agree with TRBD2. The CDR3 totals 15 residues. With V trimmed by 2 bases and J by 1 base, 3 bases remained unmatched. Germline CDR1 and CDR2: LNHDA and SQIVND (reference sequence). The CDR3 loop is CASSIPTSGSYEQYF. Here the CDR3 DNA reads TGTGCCAGTAGTATACCGACTAGCGGATCCTACGAGCAGTACTTC.

In its sample, this clone was seen a few times. The chain is built from TRBV5-1 and TRBJ1-1, with D tentatively TRBD1 (6 bases). Trimming pared 2 bases from V and 4 bases from J, leaving 12 bases between. The CDR3 loop spans 14 amino acids. CDR1 and CDR2 (germline): SGHRS, YFSETQ. The CDR3, as DNA: TGCGCCAGCAGCTTAACAGGGATGGGCACTGAAGCTTTCTTT. It encodes CASSLTGMGTEAFF.

J is TRBJ1-5 and V is TRBV6-1; no clear D gene. Germline V CDR1 and CDR2: MNHNS, SASEGT. Trimming removed 2 bases from V and 0 bases from J, with 14 bases in between. This CDR3 has 17 residues. The CDR3: CASSERLAPGSNQPQHF. CDR3 nucleotide sequence: TGTGCCAGCAGTGAACGTCTGGCCCCGGGTAGCAATCAGCCCCAGCATTTT.